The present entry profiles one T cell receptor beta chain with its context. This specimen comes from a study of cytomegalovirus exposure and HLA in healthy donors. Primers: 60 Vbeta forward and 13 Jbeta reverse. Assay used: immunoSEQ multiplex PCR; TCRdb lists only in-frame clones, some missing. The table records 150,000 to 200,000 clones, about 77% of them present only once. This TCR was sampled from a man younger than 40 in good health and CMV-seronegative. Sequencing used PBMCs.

The CDR3 region has the DNA TGTGCCTGGAGTGCTTGGGCTGCAACTAATGAAAAACTGTTTTTT. Protein: CAWSAWAATNEKLFF. This chain joins TRBV30 and TRBJ1-4; D unresolved. This CDR3 spans 15 amino acids. Germline CDR1 reads GTSNPN; CDR2 reads SVGIG (reference sequence). Trimming stripped 1 base from V and 0 bases from J, with 9 bases between.